A single sample is the source of the 6 T cell receptor beta chains below, sequenced in a study of Tregs in tolerant kidney transplant recipients (dated by TCRdb to about 2019). Receptor amplification or capture employed the immunoSEQ multiplex PCR assay. TCRdb obtained this table from immuneACCESS and retained in-frame rearrangements with V and J assigned. These tables miss some clones; where compared with another copy, unresolved V genes account for less than half of the shortfall, and the remainder is unexplained. In this sample the table shows about 87,000 clones, 80% to 95% of which occur a single time. 0.46% of the sample rests with the top ten. In light of the paper, this sample's time point label describes: blood sample drawn before combined kidney and bone marrow transplant. Sequencing was performed on CD4+ T cells from blood, taken before the transplant. The origin of the receptors is a human donor who received a combined kidney and bone marrow transplant.

The chain recombines TRBV4-3 with TRBJ2-5; a possible D gene is TRBD2 (6 bases). The CDR3 extends over 14 amino acids. V lost 4 bases to trimming and J lost 5 bases, with 14 bases between them. Germline assignment: CDR1 LGHNA and CDR2 YSLEER. The chain's CDR3 is CASSRGTAGETQYF. CDR3 DNA sequence: TGCGCCAGCAGCCGCGGGACCGCTGGGGAGACCCAGTACTTC.

The genes are TRBV7-2 and TRBJ2-7; D is undetermined. V lost 2 bases and J lost 7, with 9 bases in between. There are 12 residues in the CDR3. Looked up from germline, CDR1 is SGHTA and CDR2 is FQGNSA. In nucleotides, the CDR3 is TGTGCCAGCAGCTTAAAAGCGTGGGAGCAGTACTTC. As protein: CASSLKAWEQYF. Based on the CDR3 plus reference TRBV7-2 and TRBJ2-7, the full variable domain is GAGVSQSPSNKVTEKGKDVELRCDPISGHTALYWYRQSLGQGLEFLIYFQGNSAPDKSGLPSDRFSAERTGGSVSTLTIQRTQQEDSAVYLCASSLKAWEQYFGPGTRLTVT.

The rearrangement links TRBV7-3 to TRBJ2-6; 7 bases align to TRBD1. Germline loops: CDR1 SGHTA, CDR2 FQGTGA. This CDR3 has 16 residues. Germline trimming cut 5 bases from V and 3 bases from J; bases unmatched to any gene: 7. As DNA, the CDR3 is TGTGCCAGCAGCCCGCCAACAGGGGTTGGGGCCAACGTCCTGACTTTC. Translated: CASSPPTGVGANVLTF.

This clone occurred once. J is TRBJ1-2 and V is TRBV30; D remains unclear. The CDR3 length is 15 residues. Between the trimmed V and J ends, which lost 0 bases and 2 bases, there was a span of 13 bases. Germline V gene data show CDR1 as GTSNPN and CDR2 as SVGIG (reference sequence). In DNA form, the CDR3 reads TGTGCCTGGAGTGTTCGAAAGAGCACCAACTATGGCTACACCTTC. Protein sequence: CAWSVRKSTNYGYTF.

The J gene is TRBJ1-1, the V gene TRBV30, with 7 positions matching TRBD1. Germline V gene lookup returns CDR1 GTSNPN and CDR2 SVGIG (reference sequence). The CDR3 runs to 13 residues. The V segment lost 5 bases and the J segment 4 bases; nucleotides outside the gene matches: 7. CDR3 amino acids: CAWQTGKITEAFF. DNA for the CDR3: TGTGCCTGGCAGACAGGGAAGATCACTGAAGCTTTCTTT.

The chain carries TRBV18 and TRBJ2-7; D not resolved. Germline CDR1 is KGHSH and CDR2 is LQKENI. This CDR3 has 13 amino acids. Trimming removed 2 bases from V and 3 bases from J, with 8 bases in between. This chain's CDR3 is CASSPSGLYEQYF. The CDR3 nucleotides read TGTGCCAGCTCACCAAGTGGCCTCTACGAGCAGTACTTC.